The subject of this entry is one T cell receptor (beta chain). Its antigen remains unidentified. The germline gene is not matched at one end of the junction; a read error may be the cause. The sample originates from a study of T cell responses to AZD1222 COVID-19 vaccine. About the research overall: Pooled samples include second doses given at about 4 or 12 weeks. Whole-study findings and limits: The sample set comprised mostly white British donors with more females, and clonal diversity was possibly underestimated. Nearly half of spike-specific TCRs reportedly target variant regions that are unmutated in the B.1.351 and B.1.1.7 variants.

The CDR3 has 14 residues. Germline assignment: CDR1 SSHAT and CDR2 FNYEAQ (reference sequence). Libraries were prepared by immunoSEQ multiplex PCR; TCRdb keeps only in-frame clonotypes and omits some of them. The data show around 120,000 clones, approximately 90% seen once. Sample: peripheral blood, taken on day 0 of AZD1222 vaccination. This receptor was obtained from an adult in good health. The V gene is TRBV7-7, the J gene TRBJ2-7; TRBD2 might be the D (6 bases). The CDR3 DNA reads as TGTGCTAGCAGCTTAGAGCTGGGGGGTTACGAGCAGTACTTC. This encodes CASSLELGGYEQYF.